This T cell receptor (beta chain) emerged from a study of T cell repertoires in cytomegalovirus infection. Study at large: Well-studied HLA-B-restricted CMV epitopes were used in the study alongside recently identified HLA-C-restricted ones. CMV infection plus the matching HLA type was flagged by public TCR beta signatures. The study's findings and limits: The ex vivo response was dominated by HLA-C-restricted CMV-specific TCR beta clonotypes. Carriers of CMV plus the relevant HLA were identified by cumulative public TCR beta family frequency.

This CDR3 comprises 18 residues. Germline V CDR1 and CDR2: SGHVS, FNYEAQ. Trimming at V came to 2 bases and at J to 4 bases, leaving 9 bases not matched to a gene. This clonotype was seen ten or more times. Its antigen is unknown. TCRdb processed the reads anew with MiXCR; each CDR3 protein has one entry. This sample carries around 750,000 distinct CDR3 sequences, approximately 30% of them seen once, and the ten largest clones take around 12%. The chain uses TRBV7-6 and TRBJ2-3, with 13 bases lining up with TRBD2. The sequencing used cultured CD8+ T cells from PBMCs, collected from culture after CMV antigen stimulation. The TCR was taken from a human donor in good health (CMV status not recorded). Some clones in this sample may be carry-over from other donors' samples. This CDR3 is CASSLSRTSGGAADTQYF. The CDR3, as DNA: TGTGCCAGCAGCTTATCGCGCACTAGCGGGGGGGCAGCAGATACGCAGTATTTT.